The next 9 T cell receptor beta chains were all read from a single sample in a study of tumor-infiltrating lymphocytes in glioblastoma multiforme. TCR beta libraries were built from RNA through three nested multiplex PCR rounds using modified ARM-PCR. From the multiplex PCR reads, TCRdb called clonotypes with MiXCR, one entry per CDR3 protein. The table lists roughly 15,000 distinct CDR3 sequences, 65% to 85% of them singletons. The sample was brain tumor tissue. All receptors derive from a male donor with glioblastoma.

Worth noting for this clonotype: One end of the junction fails to match germline, which may point to a read error. This rearrangement joins TRBV7-8 to TRBJ2-1; possible D gene TRBD2, 5 bases. CDR1 SGHVS and CDR2 FQNEAQ come from the germline V gene. This CDR3 is built from 17 residues. CDR3 loop: CVSSLARGPQVYNEQFF. The CDR3, as DNA: TGTGTCAGCAGCTTAGCGCGCGGCCCCCAAGTGTATAATGAGCAGTTCTTC.

The rearrangement links TRBV11-2 to TRBJ2-6; no clear D gene. This CDR3 spans 18 amino acids. Trimming removed 5 bases at V and 4 bases at J, with 21 bases between. The germline CDR1 and CDR2 sequences are SGHAT and FQNNGV. CDR3 sequence: CASSPHRVGSSGANVLTF. The CDR3, as DNA: TGTGCCAGCAGCCCCCATCGGGTTGGCTCATCCGGGGCCAACGTCCTGACTTTC.

Only a few counts were recorded for this clonotype. The junction and the germline gene differ at one end; a read error may be behind it. The genes are TRBV11-2 and TRBJ1-1; weak D call: TRBD1 (5 bases). In germline, CDR1 is SGHAT, CDR2 FQNNGV. There are 12 residues in the CDR3. DNA of the CDR3: TGTGCTAGCAGCTTAGTAAAAGGGGTAGCTTTCTTT. As protein: CASSLVKGVAFF.

This clonotype was seen just once. The rearrangement links TRBV29-1 to TRBJ1-6; 7 bases are shared with TRBD1. The CDR3 sequence is 13 residues long. Germline assignment: CDR1 SQVTM and CDR2 ANQGSEA. Trimming took 8 bases from V and 10 from J; bases not matched to a gene: 11. As DNA, the CDR3 is TGCAGCATCGCCAGGGACAGAGGATCACCCCTCCACTTT. Translation: CSIARDRGSPLHF.

The V call is TRBV11-2, the J call TRBJ2-7; tentative D call: TRBD1 (6 bases). CDR1 SGHAT and CDR2 FQNNGV come from the germline V gene. Trimming removed 5 bases from V and 2 bases from J, with 10 bases in between. The CDR3 length is 13 residues. CDR3 region: CASSQGQTYEQYF. For the CDR3, the DNA is TGTGCCAGCAGCCAAGGACAGACCTACGAGCAGTACTTC.

The chain couples TRBV7-9 to TRBJ1-3; no clear D. CDR3 size: 16 residues. Germline CDR1 and CDR2: SEHNR and FQNEAQ (reference sequence). The V and J ends lost 0 bases and 2 bases respectively, with 11 bases between them. CDR3 amino acids: CASSLAIGFTGNTIYF. CDR3 bases: TGTGCCAGCAGCTTAGCTATAGGATTCACTGGAAACACCATATATTTT.

Notes on this clonotype: Possible read error: a much larger clone is one base away. The V and J genes are TRBV11-3 and TRBJ2-1; D ambiguous. The CDR3 extends over 14 amino acids. The germline CDR1 and CDR2 sequences are SGHNT and YENEEA. In nucleotides, the CDR3 is TGTGCCAACAGCCCCCGTAACTCCTACAATGAGCAGTTCTTC. As protein: CANSPRNSYNEQFF.

This clonotype was seen many times. The V gene is TRBV10-3, the J gene TRBJ1-5; no definite D call. The CDR3 sequence is 15 residues long. Trimming took 3 bases from V and 0 from J, leaving 9 bases between them. Germline CDR1 reads ENHRY; CDR2 reads SYGVKD. CDR3: CAISEGRNSNQPQHF. The DNA for the CDR3 is TGTGCCATCAGTGAAGGGCGGAATAGCAATCAGCCCCAGCATTTT.

Comment on this clonotype: This likely comes from a read error, as the CDR3 has no conserved phenylalanine or tryptophan at its end. The V gene is TRBV11-2, the J gene TRBJ1-5; a possible D gene is TRBD1 (5 bases). The CDR3 covers 14 residues. CDR1 SGHAT and CDR2 FQNNGV come from the germline V gene. The V gene lost 8 bases and the J gene lost 2 bases, with 13 bases spanning the gap. The CDR3: CASYGTGGNQPQHS. CDR3 in DNA: TGTGCCAGCTACGGGACGGGGGGCAATCAGCCCCAGCATTCT.